The 3 T cell receptor beta chains below were found in one sample sequenced in a study of post-analysis software for immune sequencing data. Broader study findings: Relative to controls, patients had five TRBV segments at higher frequency, with TRBV5-6, TRBV5-1 and TRBV20-1 among these.

TCR beta libraries were prepared from cDNA with unique molecular identifiers. A single record per CDR3 protein comes from TCRdb applying MiXCR to the PCR reads. This table has fewer than 850,000 distinct CDR3 sequences, 30% appearing once. Their antigens remain unidentified. The sequencing sample was made of blood. The receptors shown here come from a girl aged 10 to 17 with multiple sclerosis.

The chain joins TRBV5-1 to TRBJ1-5; TRBD1 matches at 11 bases. The CDR3 runs 18 residues. Germline V gives CDR1 SGHRS, CDR2 YFSETQ. Germline trimming cut 4 bases from V and 1 base from J; bases unmatched to any gene: 10. CDR3 in amino acids: CASSQKEDRGRSNQPQHF. DNA of the CDR3: TGCGCCAGCAGCCAAAAAGAGGACAGGGGGCGAAGCAATCAGCCCCAGCATTTT. Based on the CDR3 plus reference TRBV5-1 and TRBJ1-5, the full variable domain is KAGVTQTPRYLIKTRGQQVTLSCSPISGHRSVSWYQQTPGQGLQFLFEYFSETQRNKGNFPGRFSGRQFSNSRSEMNVSTLELGDSALYLCASSQKEDRGRSNQPQHFGDGTRLSIL.

In its sample, this clonotype was seen a few times. J is TRBJ1-5 and V is TRBV4-3, with D possibly being TRBD1 (5 bases). CDR1 LGHNA and CDR2 YSLEER come from the germline V gene. The CDR3 covers 15 residues. V was cut by 2 bases and J by 4 bases, with 12 bases left in between. Here the CDR3 DNA reads TGCGCCAGCAGCCAACATCGAGGGGAGAATCAGCCCCAGCATTTT. This sequence encodes CASSQHRGENQPQHF.

This clonotype was seen a handful of times. CDR3 DNA sequence: TGCAGTGCTACCACTAGCGGGGGGGCCTTAGAGACCCAGTACTTC. It is translated as CSATTSGGALETQYF. The chain carries TRBV20-1 and TRBJ2-5; the match to TRBD2 covers 13 bases. The CDR3 is 15 amino acids. Germline V gene sequence: CDR1 DFQATT, CDR2 SNEGSKA (reference sequence). The V and J ends lost 4 bases and 4 bases, in that order; junction bases with no gene match: 6.